A selection of T cell receptor beta chains follows, all from one sample in a study of PD-1 blockade in classical Hodgkin lymphoma. Sequencing was performed with immunoSEQ multiplex PCR; in TCRdb, only in-frame clones are kept and a portion is missing. The table has approximately 30,000 clones, approximately 93% seen once; the top ten hold over 3%. Sequences were obtained from peripheral blood mononuclear cells (PBMCs). The receptors originated from a human donor with classical Hodgkin lymphoma. The CDR3 runs from the conserved cysteine through the conserved F or W. The D gene is left open where the match is weak. Not all rows give a size; the values are once, few, many and, for expanded clones, a class.

j_call v_call cdr3_length clone_size d_call cdr3_nt cdr3_aa
TRBJ2-7 TRBV30 11 . . TGTGCCTGGAGTTCCAGGGGTTGGCAGTACTTC CAWSSRGWQYF
TRBJ2-7 TRBV4-2 17 . TRBD2 TGTGCCAGCAGCCCGCCCACTAGGTCAGCGGGGGCGTACGAGCAGTACTTC CASSPPTRSAGAYEQYF
TRBJ1-4 TRBV19 12 once . TGTGCCAGTAGTATCGTTAATGAAAAACTGTTTTTT CASSIVNEKLFF
TRBJ2-2 TRBV5-1 14 . . TGCGCCAGCAGCAAAAGACAGTCTAGCGGGGAGCTGTTTTTT CASSKRQSSGELFF
TRBJ1-1 TRBV7-8 18 . TRBD1 TGTGCCAGCAGCTTAGCCGGGACAGGGGGACTACGGGTCACTGAAGCTTTCTTT CASSLAGTGGLRVTEAFF
TRBJ2-3 TRBV9 14 . . TGTGCCAGCAGCGTAGGGGTTGGAACAGATACGCAGTATTTT CASSVGVGTDTQYF
TRBJ2-5 TRBV7-9 15 . . TGTGCCAGCAGCTTAGGCGGCCCGTCGGGAGAGACCCAGTACTTC CASSLGGPSGETQYF
TRBJ2-7 TRBV11-2 15 . . TGTGCCAGCACCGCTGCGGTCTCTAGCTCCTACGAGCAGTACTTC CASTAAVSSSYEQYF
TRBJ2-7 TRBV5-1 15 . . TGCGCCAGCAGCTTGGACGGCGGTGCCTCCTACGAGCAGTACTTC CASSLDGGASYEQYF
TRBJ2-7 TRBV28 10 once . TGTGCCAGCGAAGGGTACGAGCAGTACTTC CASEGYEQYF
TRBJ2-2 TRBV7-9 16 once TRBD2 TGTGCCAGCAGCGTAGGTTCTAGCGGAAACACCGGGGAGCTGTTTTTT CASSVGSSGNTGELFF
TRBJ2-4 TRBV19 12 . . TGTGCCAGTAGTATGACAGTGGACATTCAGTACTTC CASSMTVDIQYF
TRBJ1-5 TRBV29-1 14 . . TGCAGCGTGACTTGGGGGGGGAGCAATCAGCCCCAGCATTTT CSVTWGGSNQPQHF
TRBJ1-5 TRBV6-1 18 few TRBD1 TGTGCCAGCAGTGAAGTTGGCAGGGGGTACGATTCCAATCAGCCCCAGCATTTT CASSEVGRGYDSNQPQHF
TRBJ2-1 TRBV15 16 once TRBD2 TGTGCCACCAGCAGAGATCCAGCGGGAACCTACAATGAGCAGTTCTTC CATSRDPAGTYNEQFF
TRBJ2-3 TRBV20-1 11 . . TGCAGTGCTAGACCGACAGATACGCAGTATTTT CSARPTDTQYF
TRBJ2-7 TRBV7-7 16 . TRBD2 TGTGCCAGCAGCCCGGGACTAGCGGGAGCAGGGTACGAGCAGTACTTC CASSPGLAGAGYEQYF
TRBJ2-3 TRBV10-3 12 . . TGTGCCATCAGTGAGTCTCGGGATACGCAGTATTTT CAISESRDTQYF
TRBJ2-6 TRBV11-3 18 . TRBD1 TGTGCCAGCAGCTTCCTAGACAGGGAAGGTAAAGGGGCCAACGTCCTGACTTTC CASSFLDREGKGANVLTF
TRBJ2-1 TRBV7-2 16 . TRBD2 TGTGCCAGCAGCTTAGTCGGGTCTAGCGGGAGGAATGAGCAGTTCTTC CASSLVGSSGRNEQFF
TRBJ2-3 TRBV28 17 . TRBD2 TGTGCCAGCAGACTCCACCGTGGACTAGCGGTCCCAGATACGCAGTATTTT CASRLHRGLAVPDTQYF
TRBJ2-6 TRBV18 17 once TRBD1 TGTGCCAGCTCACAGGTACAGGGGGCTGTCGGGGCCAACGTCCTGACTTTC CASSQVQGAVGANVLTF
TRBJ1-3 TRBV5-4 14 . . TGTGCCAGCAGCCGAGGGAGGGCTGGAAACACCATATATTTT CASSRGRAGNTIYF
TRBJ2-1 TRBV7-2 15 . TRBD2 TGTGCCAGCAGCCCGAGCGGGAGTGCCTACAATGAGCAGTTCTTC CASSPSGSAYNEQFF
TRBJ2-3 TRBV10-3 14 once TRBD2 TGTGCCATCAGCCCGGGACTAGTAACAGATACGCAGTATTTT CAISPGLVTDTQYF
TRBJ1-2 TRBV2 13 . . TGTGCCAGCAGTTTGGACCCAAACTATGGCTACACCTTC CASSLDPNYGYTF
TRBJ1-2 TRBV2 14 . . TGTGCCAGCAGAGGCGACACTACTAACTATGGCTACACCTTC CASRGDTTNYGYTF
TRBJ2-3 TRBV7-2 14 . . TGTGCCAGCAGCTATAACCGGGCCGTGGGTACGCAGTATTTT CASSYNRAVGTQYF
TRBJ2-3 TRBV9 17 . TRBD2 TGTGCCAGCAGCCCATCGGGGGCGGGAGGAATCACAGATACGCAGTATTTT CASSPSGAGGITDTQYF
TRBJ2-7 TRBV19 15 few TRBD2 TGTGCCAGTAGTATAGCGGCTAGCGGGAGTGGCGAGCAGTACTTC CASSIAASGSGEQYF
TRBJ2-3 TRBV5-1 13 . . TGCGCCAGCAGGTTGAGGGGCGCAGATACGCAGTATTTT CASRLRGADTQYF
TRBJ2-7 TRBV6-6 14 . . TGTGCCAGCAGCCGTGGGGAAGGAGGCTACGAGCAGTACTTC CASSRGEGGYEQYF
TRBJ1-2 TRBV19 12 . TRBD1 TGTGCCAGAAACAGGGGAAACTATGGCTACACCTTC CARNRGNYGYTF
TRBJ1-2 TRBV27 14 . . TGTGCCAGCAGTTTGGACGGGGAGGGCTATGGCTACACCTTC CASSLDGEGYGYTF
TRBJ2-3 TRBV7-2 15 once TRBD2 TGTGCCAGCAGCTCCGGCGGGAGGGTGATAGATACGCAGTATTTT CASSSGGRVIDTQYF
TRBJ1-6 TRBV19 14 . TRBD1 TGTGCCAGTAGTAGGACAGGGACGAATTCACCCCTCCACTTT CASSRTGTNSPLHF
TRBJ1-2 TRBV27 14 once . TGTGCCAGCAGTGTGACCAGCGCAAACTATGGCTACACCTTC CASSVTSANYGYTF
TRBJ2-7 TRBV7-2 12 . . TGTGCCAGCAGCAGGGACGGCTACGAGCAGTACTTC CASSRDGYEQYF
TRBJ1-5 TRBV10-3 17 . . TGTGCCATCAGTGAGGGGAGGGACGCAAATAGCAATCAGCCCCAGCATTTT CAISEGRDANSNQPQHF
TRBJ2-7 TRBV28 15 . . TGTGCCAGCAGTTTAGGCAGGGCCCTAACCTACGAGCAGTACTTC CASSLGRALTYEQYF
TRBJ2-1 TRBV6-5 13 . . TGTGCCAGCAGTTACTTCAAGGGGCATGAGCAGTTCTTC CASSYFKGHEQFF